Listed below are T cell receptor beta chains from one sample, sequenced in a study of T cell changes during pregnancy in multiple sclerosis. Assay used: immunoSEQ multiplex PCR; TCRdb lists only in-frame clones, some missing. The sample lists under 85,000 clones, 91% occurring once. The sample was CD4+ T cells from peripheral blood mononuclear cells, taken in the third trimester of pregnancy. These receptors were obtained from a female donor in good health, enrolled as a control in a pregnancy study. Both conserved end residues are part of each CDR3. The order of the fields is clone size, D gene, V gene, J gene, CDR3 protein, CDR3 DNA. The D gene is left open where the match is weak. The size field is filled for only some rows; it gives once, few, many or a size class.

-	-	TRBV30	TRBJ1-5	CAWSVWGGPSNQPQHF	TGTGCCTGGAGTGTATGGGGGGGGCCAAGCAATCAGCCCCAGCATTTT
-	-	TRBV4-3	TRBJ1-2	CASSQALPANYGYTF	TGCGCCAGCAGCCAAGCCCTACCCGCTAACTATGGCTACACCTTC
-	-	TRBV6-1	TRBJ1-3	CASSEGPLNSGNTIYF	TGTGCCAGCAGTGAAGGGCCCCTGAACTCTGGAAACACCATATATTTT
-	TRBD1	TRBV27	TRBJ2-7	CASSPRDRHYEQYF	TGTGCCAGCAGTCCAAGGGACAGACACTACGAGCAGTACTTC
-	-	TRBV19	TRBJ2-5	CASSIGGGHQETQYF	TGTGCCAGTAGTATAGGGGGGGGCCACCAAGAGACCCAGTACTTC
-	-	TRBV7-9	TRBJ1-1	CASSWIGQKNTEAFF	TGTGCCAGCAGCTGGATCGGACAGAAGAACACTGAAGCTTTCTTT
-	TRBD1	TRBV19	TRBJ1-2	CASSFSGTDYGYTF	TGTGCCAGTAGTTTCTCCGGGACAGACTATGGCTACACCTTC
once	-	TRBV4-3	TRBJ2-1	CASSQEAVSYNEQFF	TGCGCCAGCAGCCAAGAGGCTGTCTCCTACAATGAGCAGTTCTTC
-	TRBD2	TRBV7-3	TRBJ2-1	CASSLRLAGGYNEQFF	TGTGCCAGCAGCCTAAGACTAGCGGGGGGGTACAATGAGCAGTTCTTC
-	-	TRBV18	TRBJ1-3	CASSQDNSGNTIYF	TGTGCCAGCTCACAGGACAACTCTGGAAACACCATATATTTT
-	-	TRBV4-2	TRBJ2-6	CASSQEGGGSGANVLTF	TGTGCCAGCAGCCAAGAGGGAGGAGGCTCTGGGGCCAACGTCCTGACTTTC
-	TRBD2	TRBV6-5	TRBJ2-7	CASGTSGGLPYEQYF	TGTGCCAGCGGGACTAGCGGGGGGCTGCCCTACGAGCAGTACTTC
-	-	TRBV4-3	TRBJ2-2	CASSQADRDTGELFF	TGCGCCAGCAGCCAAGCGGACAGAGACACCGGGGAGCTGTTTTTT
once	-	TRBV11-1	TRBJ1-3	CASSVLSGNTIYF	TGTGCCAGCAGCGTCCTCTCTGGAAACACCATATATTTT
-	-	TRBV5-1	TRBJ2-5	CASSLAPAGDLGETQYF	TGCGCCAGCAGCTTGGCCCCCGCAGGGGATTTAGGAGAGACCCAGTACTTC
once	-	TRBV6-1	TRBJ1-2	CASSERGREPAYGYTF	TGTGCCAGCAGTGAGCGTGGCAGGGAACCCGCATATGGCTACACCTTC
-	TRBD1	TRBV28	TRBJ1-1	CASTTGAGTEAFF	TGTGCCAGCACCACAGGGGCGGGGACTGAAGCTTTCTTT
-	TRBD1	TRBV14	TRBJ1-2	CASSLAGTGVPGYTF	TGTGCCAGCAGCCTAGCCGGGACAGGGGTTCCTGGCTACACCTTC
-	TRBD1	TRBV4-2	TRBJ2-7	CASSQDLSGGGTGGEQYF	TGTGCCAGCAGCCAAGATCTATCGGGTGGGGGCACAGGGGGAGAGCAGTACTTC
-	TRBD1	TRBV5-6	TRBJ2-7	CASSSLRQGAEQYF	TGTGCCAGCAGCTCCCTTCGACAGGGTGCCGAGCAGTACTTC
-	-	TRBV19	TRBJ1-2	CASISGDKTNYGYTF	TGTGCCAGTATTTCCGGGGACAAAACTAACTATGGCTACACCTTC
-	-	TRBV4-1	TRBJ1-2	CASSQDHLSGGYTF	TGCGCCAGCAGCCAAGATCACCTGAGCGGGGGCTACACCTTC
once	-	TRBV7-2	TRBJ2-3	CASSLRGGATDTQYF	TGTGCCAGCAGCTTACGTGGGGGGGCGACAGATACGCAGTATTTT
-	-	TRBV11-2	TRBJ1-1	CASSFRLGQLNTEAFF	TGTGCCAGCAGCTTCAGGTTGGGGCAGCTGAACACTGAAGCTTTCTTT
-	TRBD1	TRBV18	TRBJ1-1	CASSPGQGDEAFF	TGTGCCAGCTCACCGGGACAGGGTGATGAAGCTTTCTTT
-	TRBD1	TRBV7-8	TRBJ2-1	CASSARTRGPYNEQFF	TGTGCCAGCAGCGCCCGGACAAGGGGGCCCTACAATGAGCAGTTCTTC
-	-	TRBV4-2	TRBJ1-2	CASSPPAAVGGRGGGYTF	TGTGCCAGCAGCCCTCCCGCCGCGGTAGGCGGCCGAGGGGGAGGCTACACCTTC
-	TRBD1	TRBV25-1	TRBJ2-1	CASRDAGTGGARDEQFF	TGTGCCAGCAGGGACGCCGGGACAGGGGGCGCGCGGGATGAGCAGTTCTTC
-	TRBD1	TRBV7-8	TRBJ1-5	CASSKAGTGDSNQPQHF	TGTGCCAGCAGCAAGGCGGGGACAGGGGATAGCAATCAGCCCCAGCATTTT
few	-	TRBV14	TRBJ2-5	CASSRYLGDGGETQYF	TGTGCCAGCAGCCGGTACCTGGGGGACGGGGGAGAGACCCAGTACTTC
-	-	TRBV4-1	TRBJ1-3	CASSQDPGEAGNTIYF	TGCGCCAGCAGCCAAGATCCGGGGGAGGCTGGAAACACCATATATTTT
-	-	TRBV10-3	TRBJ1-4	CAISESGGTNEKLFF	TGTGCCATCAGTGAGTCCGGGGGTACTAATGAAAAACTGTTTTTT
-	TRBD1	TRBV5-4	TRBJ1-1	CASTKGGGQGGSEAFF	TGTGCCAGCACCAAGGGTGGAGGACAGGGGGGATCTGAAGCTTTCTTT
-	-	TRBV5-1	TRBJ2-5	CASSSGVETQYF	TGCGCCAGCAGCTCGGGAGTGGAGACCCAGTACTTC
-	-	TRBV6-4	TRBJ1-6	CAIGSPHLRNSPLHF	TGTGCCATCGGGTCCCCCCATTTAAGGAATTCACCCCTCCACTTT
-	-	TRBV30	TRBJ1-2	CAWSVLTLYGYTF	TGTGCCTGGAGTGTACTTACTCTCTATGGCTACACCTTC
-	-	TRBV6-1	TRBJ1-4	CASGRGVNEKLFF	TGTGCCAGCGGTCGGGGGGTTAATGAAAAACTGTTTTTT
once	TRBD1	TRBV7-2	TRBJ2-7	CASSLDRGYYEQYF	TGTGCCAGCAGCTTAGACAGGGGTTACTACGAGCAGTACTTC
once	-	TRBV2	TRBJ2-1	CASSEGTANEQFF	TGTGCCAGCAGTGAAGGGACAGCCAATGAGCAGTTCTTC
-	-	TRBV29-1	TRBJ1-4	CSVRLLNEKLFF	TGCAGCGTTCGTCTTCTTAATGAAAAACTGTTTTTT
once	TRBD1	TRBV29-1	TRBJ2-7	CSASTGAPYEQYF	TGCAGCGCATCGACAGGGGCCCCCTACGAGCAGTACTTC
-	TRBD1	TRBV6-5	TRBJ1-4	CASSYLGQGGEKLFF	TGTGCCAGCAGTTACTTGGGACAGGGTGGCGAAAAACTGTTTTTT
-	-	TRBV6-1	TRBJ1-1	CASSELGAFF	TGTGCCAGCAGTGAGCTCGGAGCTTTCTTT
-	TRBD1	TRBV4-2	TRBJ1-6	CASSHGTGVLSYNSPLHF	TGTGCCAGCAGCCACGGGACAGGGGTCCTCTCCTATAATTCACCCCTCCACTTT